The 4 T cell receptor beta chains in this list originate from one sample, sequenced in a study of cytomegalovirus exposure and HLA in healthy donors (TCRdb year 2017). The protocol used for the library was the immunoSEQ multiplex PCR assay. A mixture of 60 forward primers for TCR Vbeta segments and 13 reverse primers for TCR Jbeta segments was used in the multiplex PCR. Drawn from immuneACCESS, this table holds only the in-frame rearrangements with V and J called that TCRdb kept. Clones are partly lost; checked studies trace under half to an unresolved V gene and leave the rest unexplained. For this sample the table gives fewer than 110,000 clones, of which about 80% were detected only once. Jointly, the top ten make up 3.5% to 5% of the sample. The sequenced material came from PBMCs. All receptors come from a man between 40 and 49 years old in good health and CMV-seronegative.

The rearrangement links TRBV5-4 to TRBJ2-3, with D perhaps TRBD2 (5 bases). Trimming left V 1 base short and J 4 bases short, with 13 bases between. Germline CDR1 reads SGHNT; CDR2 reads YYREEE (reference sequence). The CDR3 contains 15 residues. CDR3 sequence: CASSLPRTHPDTQYF. The CDR3 region has the DNA TGTGCCAGCAGCTTGCCCAGGACTCACCCAGATACGCAGTATTTT. Full variable domain (missing parts from reference TRBV5-4 and TRBJ2-3): ETGVTQSPTHLIKTRGQQVTLRCSSQSGHNTVSWYQQALGQGPQFIFQYYREEENGRGNFPPRFSGLQFPNYSSELNVNALELDDSALYLCASSLPRTHPDTQYFGPGTRLTVL.

Points on this clone: Other DNA sequences of this sample code for an identical CDR3. V is TRBV5-1 and J is TRBJ2-3; tentatively, D is TRBD1 (5 bases). This CDR3 region has 15 residues. Germline V CDR1 and CDR2: SGHRS, YFSETQ. V gave up 2 bases and J gave up 0 bases, with 10 bases separating them. This chain's CDR3 is CASSLSAGSTDTQYF. The DNA of the CDR3 is TGCGCCAGCAGCTTATCAGCAGGGAGCACAGATACGCAGTATTTT.

The chain couples TRBV4-3 to TRBJ2-3; 8 bases align to TRBD2. After removal of 0 bases from V and 1 base from J, the junction contained 9 bases not matched to a gene. CDR1 and CDR2 (germline): LGHNA, YSLEER. The CDR3 is 18 amino acids. The CDR3 loop is CASSQDLRAGGGTDTQYF. The CDR3 nucleotides read TGCGCCAGCAGCCAAGATCTAAGGGCGGGGGGTGGCACAGATACGCAGTATTTT.

The chain carries TRBV15 and TRBJ1-6, with a weak D call TRBD1 (6 bases). This CDR3 spans 13 amino acids. Deletions cut 4 bases from V and 8 bases from J, with 9 bases between. Germline CDR1 is LNHNV and CDR2 is YYDKDF (reference sequence). CDR3 amino acids: CATSNRVDSPLHF. The CDR3 DNA is TGTGCCACCAGCAACAGGGTCGATTCACCCCTCCACTTT.